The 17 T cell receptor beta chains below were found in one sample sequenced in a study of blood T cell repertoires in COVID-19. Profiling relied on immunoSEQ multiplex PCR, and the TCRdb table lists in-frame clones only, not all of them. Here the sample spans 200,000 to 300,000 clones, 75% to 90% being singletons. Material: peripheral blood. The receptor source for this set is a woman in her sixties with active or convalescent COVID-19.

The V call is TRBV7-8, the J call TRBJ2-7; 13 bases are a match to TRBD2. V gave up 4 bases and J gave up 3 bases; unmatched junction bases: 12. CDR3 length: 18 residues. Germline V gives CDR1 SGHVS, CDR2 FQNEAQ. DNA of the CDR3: TGTGCCAGCAGCTCACTCGGGACTAGCGGGGCCAGGGGCTACGAGCAGTACTTC. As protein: CASSSLGTSGARGYEQYF.

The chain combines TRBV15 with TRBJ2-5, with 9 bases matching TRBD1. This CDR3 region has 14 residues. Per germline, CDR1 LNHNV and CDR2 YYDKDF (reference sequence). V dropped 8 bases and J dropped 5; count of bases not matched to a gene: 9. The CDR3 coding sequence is TGTGCCACCTGTAGGGACAGGGCTTCCGAGACCCAGTACTTC. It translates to CATCRDRASETQYF.

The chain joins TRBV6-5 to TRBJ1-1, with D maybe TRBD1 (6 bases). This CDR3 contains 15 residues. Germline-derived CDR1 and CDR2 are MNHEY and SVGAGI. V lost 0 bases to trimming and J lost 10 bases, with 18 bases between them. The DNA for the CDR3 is TGTGCCAGCAGTTACTCTTTGGGGGCTGGGTCGCCAGCTTTCTTT. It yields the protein CASSYSLGAGSPAFF.

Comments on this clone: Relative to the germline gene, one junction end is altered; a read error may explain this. CDR3 DNA sequence: TGTGCTAGCAGCTTAGAAGTCGGGTCCTACGAGCAGTACTTC. This encodes CASSLEVGSYEQYF. The chain recombines TRBV7-7 with TRBJ2-7, with D unclear. Germline lookup yields CDR1 SSHAT and CDR2 FNYEAQ (reference sequence). CDR3 length: 14 residues. The entire variable domain, with the rest obtained from reference TRBV7-7 and TRBJ2-7, is as follows: GAGVSQSPRYKVTKRGQDVTLRCDPISSHATLYWYQQALGQGPEFLTYFNYEAQPDKSGLPSDRFSAERPEGSISTLTIQRTEQRDSAMYRCASSLEVGSYEQYFGPGTRLTVT.

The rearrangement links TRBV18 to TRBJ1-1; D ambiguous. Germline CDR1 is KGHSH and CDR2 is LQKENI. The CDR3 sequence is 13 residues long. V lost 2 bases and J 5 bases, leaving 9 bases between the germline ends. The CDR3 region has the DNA TGTGCCAGCTCACCAACAAGGGAGACTGAAGCTTTCTTT. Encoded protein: CASSPTRETEAFF. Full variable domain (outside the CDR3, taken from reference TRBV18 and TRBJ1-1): NAGVMQNPRHLVRRRGQEARLRCSPMKGHSHVYWYRQLPEEGLKFMVYLQKENIIDESGMPKERFSAEFPKEGPSILRIQQVVRGDSAAYFCASSPTRETEAFFGQGTRLTVV.

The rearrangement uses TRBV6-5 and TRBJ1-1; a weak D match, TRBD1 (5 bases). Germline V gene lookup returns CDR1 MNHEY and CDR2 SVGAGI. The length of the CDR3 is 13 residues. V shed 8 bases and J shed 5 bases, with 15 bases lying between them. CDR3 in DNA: TGTGCCAGCGCAGACCAGGGATATACTGAAGCTTTCTTT. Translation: CASADQGYTEAFF.

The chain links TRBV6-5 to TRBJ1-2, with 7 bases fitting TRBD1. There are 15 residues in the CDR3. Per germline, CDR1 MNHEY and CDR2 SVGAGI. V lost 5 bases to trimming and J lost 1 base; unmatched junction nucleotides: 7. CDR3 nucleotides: TGTGCCAGCAGTCTGATCAGGGGGTTTAACTATGGCTACACCTTC. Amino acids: CASSLIRGFNYGYTF.

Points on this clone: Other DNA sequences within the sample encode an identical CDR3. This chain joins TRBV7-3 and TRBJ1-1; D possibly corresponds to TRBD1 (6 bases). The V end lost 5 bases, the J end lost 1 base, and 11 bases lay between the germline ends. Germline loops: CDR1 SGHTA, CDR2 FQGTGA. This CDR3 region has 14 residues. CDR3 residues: CASSSGQPNTEAFF. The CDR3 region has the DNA TGTGCCAGCAGCAGTGGACAGCCGAACACTGAAGCTTTCTTT.

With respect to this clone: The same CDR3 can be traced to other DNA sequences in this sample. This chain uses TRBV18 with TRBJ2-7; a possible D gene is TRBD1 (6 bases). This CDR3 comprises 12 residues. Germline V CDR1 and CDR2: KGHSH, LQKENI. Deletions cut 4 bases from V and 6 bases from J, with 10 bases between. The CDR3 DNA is TGTGCCAGCTCACGAACAGGGTCCGAGCAGTACTTC. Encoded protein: CASSRTGSEQYF.

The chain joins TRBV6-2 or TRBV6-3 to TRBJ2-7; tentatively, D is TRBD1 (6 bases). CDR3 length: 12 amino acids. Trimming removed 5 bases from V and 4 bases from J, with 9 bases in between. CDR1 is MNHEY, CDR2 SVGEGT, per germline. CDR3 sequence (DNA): TGTGCCAGCAGTCCCCAGGGGTACGAGCAGTACTTC. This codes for CASSPQGYEQYF.

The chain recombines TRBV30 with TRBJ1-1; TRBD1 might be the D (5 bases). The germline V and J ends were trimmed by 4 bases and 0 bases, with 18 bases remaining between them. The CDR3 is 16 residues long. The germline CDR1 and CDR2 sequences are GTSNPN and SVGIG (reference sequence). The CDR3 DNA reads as TGTGCCTGGACCGAGAGGTGGGGCGAGGTGAACACTGAAGCTTTCTTT. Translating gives CAWTERWGEVNTEAFF.

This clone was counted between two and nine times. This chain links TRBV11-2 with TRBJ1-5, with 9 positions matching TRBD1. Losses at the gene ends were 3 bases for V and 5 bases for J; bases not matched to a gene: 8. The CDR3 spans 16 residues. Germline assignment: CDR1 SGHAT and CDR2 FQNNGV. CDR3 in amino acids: CASSFRRQGVDQPQHF. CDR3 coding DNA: TGTGCCAGCAGCTTTCGCCGACAGGGGGTGGATCAGCCCCAGCATTTT.

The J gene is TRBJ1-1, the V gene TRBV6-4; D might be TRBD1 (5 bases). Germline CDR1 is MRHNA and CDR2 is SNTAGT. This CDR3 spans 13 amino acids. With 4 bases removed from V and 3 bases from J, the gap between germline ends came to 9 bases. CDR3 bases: TGTGCCAGCAGTGCACAGGTGGACACTGAAGCTTTCTTT. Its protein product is CASSAQVDTEAFF.

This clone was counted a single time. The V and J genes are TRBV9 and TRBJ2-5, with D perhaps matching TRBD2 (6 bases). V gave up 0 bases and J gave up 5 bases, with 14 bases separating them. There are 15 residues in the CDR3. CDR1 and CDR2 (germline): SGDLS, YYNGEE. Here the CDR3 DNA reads TGTGCCAGCAGCGTAGGGGGAAGTCTAGCGGAGACCCAGTACTTC. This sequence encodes CASSVGGSLAETQYF.

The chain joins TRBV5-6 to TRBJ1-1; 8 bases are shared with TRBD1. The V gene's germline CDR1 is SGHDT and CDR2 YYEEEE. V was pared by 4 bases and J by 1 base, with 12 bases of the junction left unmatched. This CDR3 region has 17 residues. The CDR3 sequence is CASSALGTGQSNTEAFF. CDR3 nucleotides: TGTGCCAGCAGCGCGTTGGGGACAGGCCAGTCGAACACTGAAGCTTTCTTT.

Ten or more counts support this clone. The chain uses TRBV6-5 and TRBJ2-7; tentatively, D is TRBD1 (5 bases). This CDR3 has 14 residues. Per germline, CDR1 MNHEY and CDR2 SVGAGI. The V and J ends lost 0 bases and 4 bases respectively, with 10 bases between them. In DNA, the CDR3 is TGTGCCAGCAGTTACTCGGTCAGGGCGTACGAGCAGTACTTC. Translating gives CASSYSVRAYEQYF.

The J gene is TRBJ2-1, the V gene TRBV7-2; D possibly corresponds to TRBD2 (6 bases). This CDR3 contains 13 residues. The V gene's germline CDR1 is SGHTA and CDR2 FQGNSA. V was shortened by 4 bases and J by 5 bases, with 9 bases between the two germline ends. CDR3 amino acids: CASSSGLHNEQFF. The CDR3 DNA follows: TGTGCCAGCAGCTCGGGACTCCACAATGAGCAGTTCTTC.